The rows below give T cell receptor beta chains drawn from one sample of a study of early T cells in non-severe SARS-CoV-2 infection. Via MiXCR, TCRdb re-called the 5' RACE reads, giving one row per CDR3 protein. In the table there are 55,000 to 70,000 distinct CDR3 sequences, less than 5% of which are singletons. The sequenced material came from whole blood. The origin of the receptors is an adult who was a healthcare worker with PCR-confirmed SARS-CoV-2 infection or an uninfected control (not recorded which). CDR3s include the opening cysteine and the closing phenylalanine or tryptophan. D genes are given only for firm matches. Not every row has a clone size; where given, it reads once, few, many or a size class.

CDR3nt,CDR3aa,j_gene,d_gene,abundance,v_gene
TGCGCCAGCAGTGAAGGGTTGGCCTCCACAGATACGCAGTATTTT,CASSEGLASTDTQYF,TRBJ2-3,NA,many,TRBV10-2
TGTGCCATCAGTCCGAGCACTGGGGACAATGAGCAGTTCTTC,CAISPSTGDNEQFF,TRBJ2-1,NA,many,TRBV10-3
TGTGCCACCAGCAGTCCTCCGGTTAAAACTAATGAAAAACTGTTTTTT,CATSSPPVKTNEKLFF,TRBJ1-4,NA,many,TRBV15
TGTGCCAGCAGTTACCGCAGCGTCGAGTCGCAGTATTTT,CASSYRSVESQYF,TRBJ2-3,NA,NA,TRBV6-6
TGCAGTGCGCCGGGGACCGAGGTCTTTGGAAACACCATATATTTT,CSAPGTEVFGNTIYF,TRBJ1-3,NA,many,TRBV20-1
TGTGCCAGTAGTATGACGGGAGGGCCCAATGAGCAGTTCTTC,CASSMTGGPNEQFF,TRBJ2-1,TRBD2,many,TRBV19
TGCGCCAGCAGCGGCGCCAGGACCTTCAATGAAAAACTGTTTTTT,CASSGARTFNEKLFF,TRBJ1-4,NA,NA,TRBV5-1
TGTGCCAGCAGCAAAGGTGGAGGCTACGAGCAGTACTTC,CASSKGGGYEQYF,TRBJ2-7,NA,NA,TRBV21-1
TGCGCCAGCACCCTAGGGGGAGGGGATTCCTACAATGAGCAGTTCTTC,CASTLGGGDSYNEQFF,TRBJ2-1,NA,NA,TRBV5-1
TGTGCCAGCAGTTACAGGCGGACACAAACTAGCACAGATACGCAGTATTTT,CASSYRRTQTSTDTQYF,TRBJ2-3,NA,few,TRBV6-2/TRBV6-3
TGCAGTGCCGATTTGGGCTACACAGATACGCAGTATTTT,CSADLGYTDTQYF,TRBJ2-3,NA,many,TRBV20-1
TGTGCCAGTAGTGGGGGCCGGACCACAGATACGCAGTATTTT,CASSGGRTTDTQYF,TRBJ2-3,NA,NA,TRBV6-1
TGTGCCAGCAGCTTACCCCGACAGGGGTATGAAAAACTGTTTTTT,CASSLPRQGYEKLFF,TRBJ1-4,TRBD1,many,TRBV7-2
TGTGCCACCAGTGATTTGGTGGGGCGGGCAGATACGCAGTATTTT,CATSDLVGRADTQYF,TRBJ2-3,NA,many,TRBV24-1
TGTGCCAGCAGCTTGCCAGTCCAGTTTGGAAACACCATATATTTT,CASSLPVQFGNTIYF,TRBJ1-3,NA,few,TRBV5-8
TGCAGTGCTAGAGGGACAGGGATCGGTGAAAAACTGTTTTTT,CSARGTGIGEKLFF,TRBJ1-4,TRBD1,few,TRBV20-1
TGTGCCAGCAGCCCCCCTGCAGGGGTATTCTATGGCTACACCTTC,CASSPPAGVFYGYTF,TRBJ1-2,NA,NA,TRBV3-1
TGTGCCACCAGTATTAGCGGGAGAGGGTACGAGCAGTACTTC,CATSISGRGYEQYF,TRBJ2-7,TRBD2,many,TRBV15
TGTGCCAGCAGCGCGCAGGGTGGTGGGACTGAAGCTTTCTTT,CASSAQGGGTEAFF,TRBJ1-1,NA,many,TRBV9
TGTGCCAGCAGCGCCGGTTTAGGGATACAGCCCCAGCATTTT,CASSAGLGIQPQHF,TRBJ1-5,NA,NA,TRBV5-5
TGCAGTGCTAGCCCCGCCGCAGATACGCAGTATTTT,CSASPAADTQYF,TRBJ2-3,NA,many,TRBV20-1
TGTGCCAGCAGGGGCGGTACAGGGGTCTCGTACGAGCAGTACTTC,CASRGGTGVSYEQYF,TRBJ2-7,TRBD1,NA,TRBV2
TGTGCCAGCTCGACAATAAACACCGGGGAGCTGTTTTTT,CASSTINTGELFF,TRBJ2-2,NA,few,TRBV18
TGTGCCAGCAGTTATACCGGGGTAAGAACTGAAGCTTTCTTT,CASSYTGVRTEAFF,TRBJ1-1,NA,NA,TRBV12-3/TRBV12-4
TGTGCCATCAGTGAGTCGACGGAGGGCGGGGAGCTGTTTTTT,CAISESTEGGELFF,TRBJ2-2,NA,NA,TRBV10-3